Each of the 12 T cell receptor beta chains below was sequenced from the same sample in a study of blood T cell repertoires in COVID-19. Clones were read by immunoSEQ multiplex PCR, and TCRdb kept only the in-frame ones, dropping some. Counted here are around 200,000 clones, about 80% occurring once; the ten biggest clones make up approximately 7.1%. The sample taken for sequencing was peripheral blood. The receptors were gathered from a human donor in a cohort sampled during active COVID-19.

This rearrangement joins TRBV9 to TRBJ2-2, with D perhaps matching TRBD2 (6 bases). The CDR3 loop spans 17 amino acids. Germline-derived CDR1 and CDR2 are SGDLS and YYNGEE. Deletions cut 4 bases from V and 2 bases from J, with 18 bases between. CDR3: CASSSRARGTNTGELFF. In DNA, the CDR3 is TGTGCCAGCAGCTCAAGAGCGCGGGGAACCAACACCGGGGAGCTGTTTTTT.

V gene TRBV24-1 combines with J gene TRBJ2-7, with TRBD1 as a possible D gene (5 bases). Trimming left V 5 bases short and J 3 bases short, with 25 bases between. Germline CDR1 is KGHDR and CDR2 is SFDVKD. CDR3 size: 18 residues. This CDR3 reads CATSVSDKGGVQVYEQYF. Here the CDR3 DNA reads TGTGCCACCAGTGTCTCGGATAAGGGTGGGGTACAGGTCTACGAGCAGTACTTC.

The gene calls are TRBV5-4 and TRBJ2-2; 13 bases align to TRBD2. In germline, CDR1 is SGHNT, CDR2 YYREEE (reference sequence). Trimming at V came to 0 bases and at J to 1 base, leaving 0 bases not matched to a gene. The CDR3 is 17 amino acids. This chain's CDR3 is CASSLGLAGGNTGELFF. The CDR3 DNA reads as TGTGCCAGCAGCTTGGGACTAGCGGGGGGGAACACCGGGGAGCTGTTTTTT.

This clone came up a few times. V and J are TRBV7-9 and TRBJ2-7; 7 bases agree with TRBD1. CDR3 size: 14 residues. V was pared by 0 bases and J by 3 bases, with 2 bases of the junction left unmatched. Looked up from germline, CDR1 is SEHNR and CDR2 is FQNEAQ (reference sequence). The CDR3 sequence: CASSLAGGGYEQYF. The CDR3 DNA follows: TGTGCCAGCAGCTTAGCAGGGGGCGGCTACGAGCAGTACTTC. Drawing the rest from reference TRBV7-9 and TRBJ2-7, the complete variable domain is DTGVSQNPRHKITKRGQNVTFRCDPISEHNRLYWYRQTLGQGPEFLTYFQNEAQLEKSRLLSDRFSAERPKGSFSTLEIQRTEQGDSAMYLCASSLAGGGYEQYFGPGTRLTVT.

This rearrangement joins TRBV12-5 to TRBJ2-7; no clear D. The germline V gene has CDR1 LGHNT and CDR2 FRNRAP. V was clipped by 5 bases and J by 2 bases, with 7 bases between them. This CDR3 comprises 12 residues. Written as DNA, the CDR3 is TGTGCTAGTGGTGTCGGTCCCTACGAGCAGTACTTC. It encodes CASGVGPYEQYF.

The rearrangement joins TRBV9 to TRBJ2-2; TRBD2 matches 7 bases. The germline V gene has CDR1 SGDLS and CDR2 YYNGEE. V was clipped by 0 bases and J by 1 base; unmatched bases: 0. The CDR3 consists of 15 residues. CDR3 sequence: CASSVGGGNTGELFF. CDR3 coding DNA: TGTGCCAGCAGCGTAGGCGGGGGGAACACCGGGGAGCTGTTTTTT.

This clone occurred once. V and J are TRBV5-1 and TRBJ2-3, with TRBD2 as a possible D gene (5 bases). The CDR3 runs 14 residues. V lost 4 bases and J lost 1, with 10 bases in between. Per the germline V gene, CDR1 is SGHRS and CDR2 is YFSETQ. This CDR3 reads CASSPSAGTDTQYF. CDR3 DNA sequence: TGCGCCAGCAGCCCCTCAGCGGGCACAGATACGCAGTATTTT.

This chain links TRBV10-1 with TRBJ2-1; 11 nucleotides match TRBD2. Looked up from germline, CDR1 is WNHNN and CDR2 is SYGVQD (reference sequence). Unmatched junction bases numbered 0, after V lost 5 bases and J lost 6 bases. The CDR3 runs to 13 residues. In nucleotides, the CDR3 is TGCGCCAGCAGTACTAGCGGGGGCAATGAGCAGTTCTTC. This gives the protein CASSTSGGNEQFF.

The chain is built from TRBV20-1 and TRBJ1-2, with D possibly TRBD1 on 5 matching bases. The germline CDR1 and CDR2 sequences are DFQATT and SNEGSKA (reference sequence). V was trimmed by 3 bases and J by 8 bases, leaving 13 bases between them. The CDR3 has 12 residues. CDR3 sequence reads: CSASKGREGYTF. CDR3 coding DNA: TGCAGTGCTAGTAAGGGGCGAGAAGGCTACACCTTC.

The CDR3 DNA reads TGTGCCAGCAGCGCGACGGGGGGACCCGGGTACGCTGAAGCTTTCTTT. It specifies CASSATGGPGYAEAFF. The V and J genes are TRBV6-4 and TRBJ1-1, with TRBD1 as a possible D gene (5 bases). From germline, CDR1 is MRHNA and CDR2 SNTAGT. Trimming took off 6 bases at V and 6 bases at J, with 23 bases between the two ends. The length of the CDR3 is 16 residues.

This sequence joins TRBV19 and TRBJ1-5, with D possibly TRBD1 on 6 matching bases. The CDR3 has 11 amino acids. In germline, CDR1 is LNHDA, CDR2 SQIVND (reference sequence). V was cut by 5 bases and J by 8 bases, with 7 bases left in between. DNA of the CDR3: TGTGCCAGTAGTTCAGGGGAGCCCCAGCATTTT. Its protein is CASSSGEPQHF. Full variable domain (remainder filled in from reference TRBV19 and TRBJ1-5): DGGITQSPKYLFRKEGQNVTLSCEQNLNHDAMYWYRQDPGQGLRLIYYSQIVNDFQKGDIAEGYSVSREKKESFPLTVTSAQKNPTAFYLCASSSGEPQHFGDGTRLSIL.

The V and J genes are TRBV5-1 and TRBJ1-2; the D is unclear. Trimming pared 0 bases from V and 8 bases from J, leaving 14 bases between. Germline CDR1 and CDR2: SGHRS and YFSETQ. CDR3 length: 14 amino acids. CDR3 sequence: CASSLGVGVKGYTF. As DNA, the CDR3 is TGCGCCAGCAGCTTGGGGGTCGGGGTTAAGGGCTACACCTTC.